The 19 T cell receptor beta chains reported below all come from one sample, sequenced in a study of cytomegalovirus exposure and HLA in healthy donors. PCR amplification relied on 60 Vbeta primers (plus 13 Jbeta primers). The table came from immunoSEQ multiplex PCR; TCRdb's copy has only in-frame clones and leaves some out. The data show about 130,000 clones, with 77% seen just once and about 13% held by the top ten. The sample was PBMCs. These receptors originate from a woman aged 40 to 50 in good health and CMV-seropositive.

The chain has TRBV10-2 and TRBJ2-2; 11 bases map to TRBD2. The CDR3 runs to 16 residues. The V and J ends lost 2 bases and 6 bases, in that order; junction bases with no gene match: 5. Germline V gives CDR1 WSHSY, CDR2 SAAADI. The CDR3 sequence is CASSEQGLAAAGELFF. Here the CDR3 DNA reads TGCGCCAGCAGTGAGCAGGGACTAGCGGCCGCCGGGGAGCTGTTTTTT.

The CDR3 region has the DNA TGTGCCAGCAGCAACGGACAGGGGGCCTACAATGAGCAGTTCTTC. Residues: CASSNGQGAYNEQFF. This rearrangement joins TRBV7-3 to TRBJ2-1; 10 bases line up with TRBD1. The junction had 3 bases not matched to a gene; V was cut back by 5 bases and J by 2 bases. The length of the CDR3 is 15 residues. Per germline, CDR1 SGHTA and CDR2 FQGTGA.

The gene calls are TRBV30 and TRBJ2-2, with 12 bases identical to TRBD2. CDR1 is GTSNPN, CDR2 SVGIG, per germline (reference sequence). With V trimmed by 3 bases and J by 5 bases, 25 bases remained unmatched. This CDR3 spans 22 amino acids. Here the CDR3 reads CAWRWGFPGLAGPSLKTGELFF. The CDR3 DNA reads TGTGCCTGGAGGTGGGGATTTCCGGGACTAGCGGGTCCAAGCCTTAAAACCGGGGAGCTGTTTTTT.

This clone was detected only once. The chain joins TRBV4-1 to TRBJ2-7, with 7 positions matching TRBD1. Germline values: CDR1 MGHRA, CDR2 YSYEKL. Losses at the gene ends were 4 bases for V and 3 bases for J; bases not matched to a gene: 3. The CDR3 spans 13 residues. The CDR3 protein is CASSRGGLYEQYF. CDR3 coding DNA: TGCGCCAGCAGCCGAGGGGGCCTCTACGAGCAGTACTTC.

V gene TRBV6-6 combines with J gene TRBJ2-7; 13 positions match TRBD2. The CDR3 consists of 16 residues. The junction had 8 bases not matched to a gene; V was cut back by 5 bases and J by 4 bases. Per germline, CDR1 MNHNY and CDR2 SVGAGI (reference sequence). DNA for the CDR3: TGTGCCAGCAGTCACCCGGGACTAGCGGGATCTTACGAGCAGTACTTC. Residues: CASSHPGLAGSYEQYF.

The rearrangement links TRBV10-3 to TRBJ1-2, with TRBD1 matching over 9 bases. V was clipped by 2 bases and J by 5 bases; unmatched bases: 6. CDR1 ENHRY and CDR2 SYGVKD come from the germline V gene. CDR3 length equals 15 residues. CDR3 loop: CAISEGIGQGYGYTF. The DNA for the CDR3 is TGTGCCATCAGTGAGGGAATAGGACAGGGGTATGGCTACACCTTC.

The genes are TRBV28 and TRBJ2-1; 14 bases align to TRBD2. Germline V CDR1 and CDR2: MDHEN, SYDVKM. Germline trimming cut 5 bases from V and 5 bases from J; bases unmatched to any gene: 5. The CDR3 sequence is 16 residues long. The CDR3 DNA follows: TGTGCCAGCAGTGGGACTAGCGGGAGAGGAGACAATGAGCAGTTCTTC. Its translation is CASSGTSGRGDNEQFF.

The V call is TRBV29-1, the J call TRBJ1-2; possibly TRBD1 for D (5 bases). V lost 3 bases, J lost 4 bases, and 15 bases lay in between. In germline, CDR1 is SQVTM, CDR2 ANQGSEA. The CDR3 is made up of 14 amino acids. In DNA form, the CDR3 reads TGCAGCGTTGATCACTACCAGGGCTCCTATGGCTACACCTTC. Its protein is CSVDHYQGSYGYTF. Supplemented by reference TRBV29-1 and TRBJ1-2, the full variable domain reads SAVISQKPSRDICQRGTSLTIQCQVDSQVTMMFWYRQQPGQSLTLIATANQGSEATYESGFVIDKFPISRPNLTFSTLTVSNMSPEDSSIYLCSVDHYQGSYGYTFGSGTRLTVV.

This clone showed up just once. The CDR3 sequence is CASSLGQSFEAEQYF. The CDR3 region has the DNA TGCGCCAGCAGCTTGGGGCAGAGTTTTGAGGCCGAGCAGTACTTC. The gene calls are TRBV5-1 and TRBJ2-7; the D is unclear. V dropped 0 bases and J dropped 6 bases, with 16 bases sitting between them. CDR3 length: 15 amino acids. CDR1 is SGHRS and CDR2 is YFSETQ in the germline V gene.

The CDR3 DNA is TGTGCCAGCAGCTTACAGGGGGCCCGGGAGACCCAGTACTTC. As protein: CASSLQGARETQYF. V and J are TRBV5-4 and TRBJ2-5, with 9 bases lining up with TRBD1. This CDR3 is 14 amino acids long. Trimming cost V 2 bases and J 5 bases; bases outside gene matches: 4. The germline gives CDR1 SGHNT, CDR2 YYREEE (reference sequence).

This clone occurred a few times. The chain joins TRBV7-9 to TRBJ2-3; the D gene is possibly TRBD1 (6 bases). The germline CDR1 and CDR2 sequences are SEHNR and FQNEAQ (reference sequence). V dropped 6 bases and J dropped 4 bases, with 14 bases sitting between them. The CDR3 is 14 amino acids. CDR3 DNA sequence: TGTGCCAGCAGGAGGACAGTTGATTCAGATACGCAGTATTTT. Translating gives CASRRTVDSDTQYF.

CDR3 sequence (DNA): TGTGCCAGCAGCTTAGGGGGAGGGGTCAATGAGCAGTTCTTC. Translation: CASSLGGGVNEQFF. The chain has TRBV11-2 and TRBJ2-1; 7 positions agree with TRBD2. J gave up 6 bases and V 1 base, and 3 bases lay outside the gene matches. The CDR3 has 14 amino acids. CDR1 is SGHAT, CDR2 FQNNGV, per germline.

The chain employs TRBV2 and TRBJ1-3; D call uncertain. The CDR3 is 13 amino acids. V was shortened by 7 bases and J by 2 bases, with 9 bases between the two germline ends. Germline V gene lookup returns CDR1 SNHLY and CDR2 FYNNEI. The CDR3 sequence is CASNPQTGNTIYF. Written as DNA, the CDR3 is TGTGCCAGCAACCCCCAGACTGGAAACACCATATATTTT.

In its sample, this clone was seen once. The rearrangement uses TRBV11-2 and TRBJ2-7, with 10 bases aligning to TRBD1. CDR3 size: 13 residues. The V gene's germline CDR1 is SGHAT and CDR2 FQNNGV. V gave up 9 bases and J gave up 4 bases; unmatched junction bases: 6. The chain's CDR3 is CASRGDRGYEQYF. The CDR3 region has the DNA TGTGCCAGTCGGGGGGACAGGGGTTACGAGCAGTACTTC. The full variable domain, with the rest looked up from reference TRBV11-2 and TRBJ2-7, is EAGVAQSPRYKIIEKRQSVAFWCNPISGHATLYWYQQILGQGPKLLIQFQNNGVVDDSQLPKDRFSAERLKGVDSTLKIQPAKLEDSAVYLCASRGDRGYEQYFGPGTRLTVT.

The chain couples TRBV4-1 to TRBJ1-2, with TRBD1 as a possible D gene (6 bases). Germline V gives CDR1 MGHRA, CDR2 YSYEKL. There are 15 residues in the CDR3. The ends were cut back, 1 base at V and 7 bases at J, with 16 bases in the middle. CDR3 nucleotide sequence: TGCGCCAGCAGCCAAGGGGGTCAGGGGATAGGTGGCTACACCTTC. This sequence encodes CASSQGGQGIGGYTF.

The chain couples TRBV28 to TRBJ2-7, with TRBD1 matching 7 bases. The V segment lost 8 bases and the J segment 4 bases; nucleotides outside the gene matches: 2. The germline gives CDR1 MDHEN, CDR2 SYDVKM. The CDR3 extends over 11 amino acids. The DNA of the CDR3 is TGTGCCAGCGGGACAGCTTACGAGCAGTACTTC. This sequence encodes CASGTAYEQYF.

The chain carries TRBV5-1 and TRBJ2-2; tentatively, D is TRBD1 (5 bases). CDR3 length equals 17 residues. V lost 0 bases to trimming and J lost 1 base, with 13 bases between them. Per the germline V gene, CDR1 is SGHRS and CDR2 is YFSETQ. CDR3: CASSLVGWTRNTGELFF. The CDR3 region has the DNA TGCGCCAGCAGCTTGGTAGGGTGGACACGGAACACCGGGGAGCTGTTTTTT.

This chain uses TRBV11-2 with TRBJ2-7, with TRBD2 as a possible D gene (5 bases). Germline-derived CDR1 and CDR2 are SGHAT and FQNNGV. V lost 5 bases and J 2 bases, leaving 13 bases between the germline ends. The CDR3 is made up of 14 amino acids. The CDR3 DNA is TGTGCCAGCAGCATCTGGGGTAGCGCCTACGAGCAGTACTTC. Translated, it gives CASSIWGSAYEQYF.

The J gene is TRBJ2-3, the V gene TRBV27; 8 nucleotides align to TRBD1. The CDR3 has 19 residues. V was clipped by 5 bases and J by 3 bases; unmatched bases: 19. The germline gives CDR1 MNHEY, CDR2 SMNVEV (reference sequence). As DNA, the CDR3 is TGTGCCAGCAGTCCCAGACAGGGGCGGAAGGTCGGGGAGACAGATACGCAGTATTTT. Protein: CASSPRQGRKVGETDTQYF.